The entry below gives a single TCR beta chain sequence along with its context. Its cognate antigen has yet to be identified. Base quality data are lacking; no much larger clone is found one base away. From the germline V gene (reference sequence), CDR1 is DFQATT and CDR2 is SNEGSKA. The CDR3 runs 11 amino acids, cysteine and phenylalanine included. The kept DNA is CDR3 alone, 33 bases in frame from the first base. The trim is 3 bases for V and 8 bases for J, with a gap of 8 bases between the germline ends. This specimen belongs to a study of cytomegalovirus exposure and HLA in healthy donors (dated 2017 in TCRdb). About the investigation overall: An earlier analysis of approximately 640 of the donors reported about 250 Gb of sequence data and more than 90 million unique TCR beta sequences from about 180 million T cells. An early release that covered about 600 HLA-typed donors contained about 290 gigabases of sequencing data and around 80 million unique TCR sequences. Among the roughly 370 genotyped donors, more than 70% belonged to the genetic ancestry cluster associated with self-reported Caucasian donors. The aim of the study was to test whether cataloging public T cell receptors could identify signatures of past pathogen exposure. Using immunosequencing, the study profiled T cell repertoires from 500 to 800 subjects and related those repertoires to cytomegalovirus serostatus. Besides the first cohort of 666 subjects, a separate validation cohort made up of roughly 120 different subjects was used. The study combined high-throughput TCR immunosequencing, statistical association of individual TCRs with disease status, and machine learning to predict cytomegalovirus infection status. In a later analysis, previously published TCR beta repertoires from 500 to 750 donors were re-analyzed and high-resolution HLA genotyping was added so that TCR occurrence patterns could be studied. Rather than using new phenotypic data, the later analysis identified candidate immune exposures from TCR beta sequences and from how often those sequences occurred across donors. In an earlier analysis of over 550 of the donors, high-throughput TCR beta sequencing was used to judge whether each TCR beta V gene segment behaved as functional or pseudogenic. Donor age, sex, ethnicity and CMV serostatus were compiled alongside the repertoire data. A later genetic analysis took genome-wide SNP genotypes for about 55% of the 666 donors and used that subset as a discovery cohort. Every discovery cohort repertoire had been produced on one sequencing platform. Both class I and class II loci were covered by HLA typing, at four-digit resolution. Typing coverage varied by locus: roughly 629-640 donors for A, B, C, DRB1 and DQB1; roughly 510 for DQA1; about 570 for DPA1; approximately 490 for DPB1. Five DR-DQ haplotypes were treated as single units for association and clustering because of strong linkage in the cohort. Across about 370 genotyped donors of the cohort, an average of 235,054 unique TCR beta nucleotide sequences per donor were sequenced, and roughly 20% of those sequences were non-productive. What the research found in general, with its limitations: Strong co-occurrence of HLA alleles, especially DR and DQ, made assigning TCR associations to individual alleles difficult. In an earlier analysis of some 540 of the donors, most TCR beta V segments appeared in productive rearrangements about 87% or about 30% of the time, broadly matching IMGT annotations. According to a later analysis, TCR association rates differed among HLA loci, with DRB1 alleles showing the most associated TCRs and HLA-C alleles showing the fewest. A later analysis reported that several top co-occurrence clusters appeared linked to parvovirus B19, influenza, CMV and Epstein-Barr virus. In a later analysis, 16,951 TCR beta sequences were associated with specific HLA alleles at a false discovery rate of 0.05. Most TCR sequences were seen in very few donors, while some public TCRs were found in many individuals. In both the original and validation cohorts, the classifier was reported to diagnose cytomegalovirus status with high specificity and sensitivity. Only TCR beta chains were sequenced in this cohort, and the absence of alpha or paired-chain data limited detectable features. Because some donors lacked HLA typing at each locus, the association tests relied only on the typed subset. The sequencing pipeline was judged likely to have produced a cluster of highly shared sequence variants as a technical artifact. In vitro tests confirmed that a few of the cytomegalovirus-associated TCR beta chains recognize cytomegalovirus antigens. Because counts were too low, approximately 18 rarely observed V segments, including chromosome 9 orphons, were excluded from the earlier analysis of roughly 580 of the donors. The 87-base-pair reads could not distinguish some IMGT-functional V segments, including TRBV6-2 and TRBV6-3, so those segments were excluded. Compared with the 666-donor mean, donors in an Asian-associated ancestry cluster had fewer N-insertions in productive TCRs, according to a later genetic analysis. The only immune exposure information available for the cohort was CMV serostatus. The study listed 150 to 200 TCR beta chains as associated with cytomegalovirus. Correlated functional status among segregating V segments might reflect linkage disequilibrium, but an unknown experimental factor could not be ruled out. According to a later analysis, most CMV-associated TCR beta chains appeared to be HLA-restricted, and the HLA associations seemed to be driven largely by CMV exposure. A further reported finding was that TCR beta sequences accurately predicted the HLA-A and HLA-B alleles for most subjects in the first cohort. In a later analysis, HLA-associated TCR beta chains showed more clonal expansion and lower generation probabilities than non-associated chains that were equally common. It was suggested by the authors that the approach could potentially be generalized to other disease states and immunological phenotypes. V-gene and J-gene trimming of TCR beta chains was associated with a missense DCLRE1C variant in a later genetic analysis, and the association was replicated in an independent cohort. Sequencing depth was assumed to be roughly uniform across donors in the presence/absence analyses, though that assumption may not hold.

The method was the immunoSEQ multiplex PCR assay. For the multiplex PCR, a mixture combining 60 forward primers for TCR Vbeta segments and 13 reverse primers for TCR Jbeta segments was used. The CDR3 region of rearranged TCR beta genes was amplified from genomic DNA by a multiplex PCR assay. The Illumina HiSeq System was used to sequence the amplified TCR beta libraries as 87-base-pair reads. The published analysis was carried out like this. A later analysis counted some 80 million unique TCR beta chains across the 500 to 850 repertoires, and roughly 10 million of these chains were shared by at least two donors. To remove PCR and sequencing errors, raw reads were error-corrected and collapsed into unique sequences using a nearest-neighbor algorithm that merged closely related sequences. V, D and J gene segments were assigned by aligning CDR3 sequences to IMGT reference sequences. For a sequence to be retained, at least a six-nucleotide match to both a V gene segment and a J gene segment was required. A rearrangement counted as productive if the CDR3 had no stop codons and remained in frame with V and J, and every other rearrangement counted as non-productive. CDR3 was defined by IMGT convention, running from the second conserved V-encoded cysteine to the conserved J-encoded phenylalanine. The earlier analysis of more than 450 of the donors excluded sequences that lacked an unambiguous match to a single V gene segment. An earlier analysis of around 600 of the donors classified V segments as functional when productive rearrangements were above 56.7% and as segregating when the standard deviation between donors was above 5%. To diagnose cytomegalovirus status from the catalog of TCR beta chain sequences, a statistical classification framework was built. A later analysis assigned V and J genes by comparing TCR nucleotide sequences with IMGT/GENE-DB human TR gene sequences. Using the TCRdist pipeline, a later analysis assigned CDR3 sequences along with most-parsimonious VDJ recombination scenarios. In a later analysis, every TCR beta chain was defined by the combination of its CDR3 amino acid sequence and its V-gene family, and reads without a unique V-gene family were dropped. A later analysis removed 550 to 650 highly shared, low-generation-probability nucleotide sequences to deal with suspected cross-contamination and a sequencing artifact. In a later analysis, a clonal expansion index was calculated for each public chain from normalized within-repertoire ranks of inferred template counts. In a later analysis, generation probabilities were computed using a VDJ recombination model fitted to out-of-frame rearrangements, and the results were checked against IGoR. In a later analysis, TCR-TCR, TCR-HLA and TCR-CMV co-occurrence was scored with hypergeometric tests, and a repertoire-size bias correction was applied to TCR pairs. In a later analysis, false discovery rates were estimated by permuting HLA or CMV assignments 20 times. A later analysis grouped co-occurring TCRs with DBSCAN, adding TCRdist sequence similarity when clustering within HLA-allele-positive subsets. Repertoires with fewer than 30,000 or more than 120,000 public chains were left out of co-occurrence clustering, as were a handful of repertoires with anomalous nucleotide sharing. TCRdb took over this immuneACCESS table, retaining in-frame rearrangements with V and J assigned. Such tables are incomplete; in checked studies, under half of the missing clones stem from an unresolved V gene, and the remainder is unexplained. Clonal size and the V and J genes are those of that table, whereas D and trimming came from the DNA. This sample comprises roughly 120,000 clones, roughly 79% of them detected only once. The ten largest account for around 2.2% of the sample.

The cohort comprised under 700 healthy bone marrow donors. All cohort members were sampled while nominally healthy, although unrecorded immune exposures were likely present. The donor tested CMV seronegative, placing the donor among the 350 or so seronegative members of the cohort. A peripheral blood sample was provided by each donor, and peripheral blood mononuclear cells were used for TCR beta sequencing. The Qiagen DNeasy Blood Extraction Kit was used to extract genomic DNA from the blood cell samples. The sequencing input was PBMCs. This clonotype was obtained from a middle-aged woman in good health and CMV-seronegative. The sequence joins TRBV20-1 to TRBJ2-1; no confident D gene assignment can be made. The CDR3 amino acid sequence is: CSARVVDEQFF. The DNA is TGCAGTGCTAGGGTAGTCGATGAGCAGTTCTTC.